These T cell receptor beta chains were read from a single sample in a study of T cell changes during pregnancy in multiple sclerosis. Profiled with immunoSEQ multiplex PCR; TCRdb holds only in-frame clones, not every one. The sample lists more than 80,000 clones, around 90% occurring once. The starting material was peripheral blood, obtained in the first trimester of pregnancy. The receptors here all came from a female donor with multiple sclerosis, enrolled in a pregnancy study. CDR3s include the opening cysteine and the closing phenylalanine or tryptophan.

J gene	V gene	CDR3 protein
TRBJ2-7	TRBV18	CASSPGQLSYEQYF
TRBJ2-3	TRBV7-9	CASSLGTSGSRPSTDTQYF
TRBJ2-1	TRBV29-1	CSSTGSTNEQFF
TRBJ1-5	TRBV28	CASSFGGDSNQPQHF
TRBJ2-7	TRBV27	CASSLSWASYEQYF
TRBJ1-2	TRBV30	CAWSVQMGQRYGYTF
TRBJ1-1	TRBV29-1	CSALRRTDNTEAFF
TRBJ2-1	TRBV7-9	CASSGRLNEQFF
TRBJ2-6	TRBV5-1	CASSPGTGAGANVLTF
TRBJ2-7	TRBV5-1	CASHLGTRNEQYF
TRBJ1-1	TRBV30	CARDRGFDRTEAFF
TRBJ2-7	TRBV10-2	CASRDGLAGVYEQYF
TRBJ2-7	TRBV5-4	CASSWRGTSGYEQYF
TRBJ1-5	TRBV27	CASRRGTGINEPQHF
TRBJ2-1	TRBV7-2	CASSLNAGLVYNEQFF
TRBJ2-2	TRBV6-1	CASRGGRDTGELFF
TRBJ2-5	TRBV27	CASSFITQETQYF
TRBJ2-3	TRBV7-8	CASSLGGSSDTQYF
TRBJ2-1	TRBV2	CASLPAMSSYNEQFF
TRBJ2-3	TRBV5-4	CASSLTEVGTDTQYF
TRBJ2-7	TRBV30	CAFETSGSYEQYF
TRBJ2-3	TRBV18	CASSPQGAPRDTQYF
TRBJ2-5	TRBV19	CASKGEGETQYF
TRBJ2-7	TRBV11-2	CASSFGLSYEQYF
TRBJ1-2	TRBV29-1	CSVEMPNGYTF
TRBJ2-2	TRBV14	CASSLQAGLNTGELFF
TRBJ1-1	TRBV10-3	CAISESDRGPTEAFF
TRBJ2-6	TRBV14	CASSQDQITPGQVYSGANVLTF
TRBJ1-1	TRBV5-1	CASSFRFVRTEAFF
TRBJ1-2	TRBV30	CAWSRRETNYGYTF
TRBJ2-7	TRBV4-1	CASSQDQGLAGEQWSYEQYF
TRBJ1-1	TRBV9	CASSVAWQGSGTEAFF
TRBJ2-7	TRBV19	CASSLRDRGSYEQYF
TRBJ2-5	TRBV18	CASSPGFGPGTEETQYF
TRBJ1-4	TRBV2	CASSDRTNRNEKLFF
TRBJ2-1	TRBV19	CAVRTSGSRNEQFF
TRBJ2-7	TRBV4-1	CASSPTSRPETYYEQYF
TRBJ2-7	TRBV5-1	CASSATTPPHEQYF
TRBJ2-6	TRBV6-5	CASSLDSSGANVLTF
TRBJ2-1	TRBV6-1	CASSAASGVSYNEQFF
TRBJ1-2	TRBV5-5	CASRPGTGVGYTF
TRBJ1-1	TRBV5-1	CASSWTGLNTEAFF
TRBJ2-1	TRBV15	CATSRDEATSSYNEQFF
TRBJ1-1	TRBV5-4	CASSLEPRGVGAFF
TRBJ2-1	TRBV19	CASSMGPYPPQNEQFF
TRBJ1-5	TRBV27	CASTPRWGGGQPQHF
TRBJ2-5	TRBV14	CASSSQTLSETQYF
TRBJ2-3	TRBV27	CASSTRKTDTQYF
TRBJ1-4	TRBV19	CATGGGSTNEKLFF
TRBJ1-1	TRBV19	CASSPDRGRRTEAFF
TRBJ2-7	TRBV29-1	CSVVGTGGGEQYF
TRBJ2-1	TRBV5-1	CASSLAGDGLDEQFF
TRBJ1-5	TRBV5-6	CASSFGTRGLLHQPQHF
TRBJ1-3	TRBV4-2	CASSQAGGHTIYF
TRBJ2-1	TRBV9	CASSVGTRGSYNEQFF